A single sample gave rise to the 32 T cell receptor beta chains below, sequenced in a study of T cells after posttransplantation cyclophosphamide. The data were produced by immunoSEQ multiplex PCR, yet TCRdb's version contains in-frame clones alone and is incomplete. The sample consists of just over 65,000 clones, around 95% of them appearing once. The sequencing sample was made of PBMCs. These receptors were obtained from a woman in her twenties or thirties in good health and a related stem cell transplant donor.

There are a few counts of this clone. The V gene is TRBV5-1, the J gene TRBJ1-5, with 7 positions matching TRBD1. With 4 bases clipped from V and 3 bases from J, the junction kept 4 bases outside the gene matches. The CDR3 consists of 14 residues. CDR1 and CDR2 from the germline V gene are SGHRS and YFSETQ. CDR3: CASSPGQINQPQHF. In DNA form, the CDR3 reads TGCGCCAGCAGCCCGGGACAGATCAATCAGCCCCAGCATTTT.

This chain joins TRBV18 and TRBJ2-7, with no clear D. Trimming left V 4 bases short and J 0 bases short, with 10 bases between. The CDR3 sequence is 14 residues long. The germline V gene has CDR1 KGHSH and CDR2 LQKENI. CDR3 in DNA: TGTGCCAGCTCACTTACCAGGAGCTCCTACGAGCAGTACTTC. This sequence encodes CASSLTRSSYEQYF.

This chain connects TRBV30 to TRBJ2-1, with D unclear. In germline, CDR1 is GTSNPN, CDR2 SVGIG (reference sequence). The CDR3 contains 13 residues. V gave up 4 bases and J gave up 2 bases, with 9 bases separating them. The CDR3 spells CAWTVGTYNEQFF. CDR3 nucleotides: TGTGCCTGGACGGTGGGGACCTACAATGAGCAGTTCTTC.

The CDR3 region has the DNA TGTGCCAGTAGTGCAAGGAGGGACACTGAAGCTTTCTTT. This translates into CASSARRDTEAFF. The rearrangement links TRBV19 to TRBJ1-1; D gene ambiguous. CDR1 and CDR2 from the germline V gene are LNHDA and SQIVND (reference sequence). The CDR3 loop spans 13 amino acids. Trimming removed 5 bases at V and 3 bases at J, with 10 bases between. The complete variable domain, with remaining parts taken from reference TRBV19 and TRBJ1-1, reads DGGITQSPKYLFRKEGQNVTLSCEQNLNHDAMYWYRQDPGQGLRLIYYSQIVNDFQKGDIAEGYSVSREKKESFPLTVTSAQKNPTAFYLCASSARRDTEAFFGQGTRLTVV.

The chain couples TRBV19 to TRBJ2-3; 13 nucleotides agree with TRBD2. Germline trimming cut 6 bases from V and 6 bases from J; bases unmatched to any gene: 9. This CDR3 region has 16 residues. Germline CDR1 LNHDA, CDR2 SQIVND (reference sequence). CDR3 coding DNA: TGTGCCAGTAGAGCATTACTAGCGGGGGGGCCGGATACGCAGTATTTT. This encodes CASRALLAGGPDTQYF. Variable domain in full (rest from reference TRBV19 and TRBJ2-3): DGGITQSPKYLFRKEGQNVTLSCEQNLNHDAMYWYRQDPGQGLRLIYYSQIVNDFQKGDIAEGYSVSREKKESFPLTVTSAQKNPTAFYLCASRALLAGGPDTQYFGPGTRLTVL.

The chain is built from TRBV27 and TRBJ2-3, with 10 bases identical to TRBD2. This CDR3 region has 16 residues. Trimming removed 5 bases from V and 4 bases from J; junction bases left unmatched: 9. CDR1 is MNHEY, CDR2 SMNVEV, per germline (reference sequence). CDR3 protein: CASSLISGGLADTQYF. For the CDR3, the DNA is TGTGCCAGCAGTCTCATTAGCGGGGGGTTGGCAGATACGCAGTATTTT.

V and J are TRBV9 and TRBJ2-5; 11 bases fit TRBD2. Trimming cost V 4 bases and J 3 bases; bases outside gene matches: 8. CDR3 length: 16 residues. Germline lookup yields CDR1 SGDLS and CDR2 YYNGEE. CDR3 region: CASSTRGLAAEETQYF. CDR3 DNA: TGTGCCAGCAGCACCCGGGGACTAGCGGCCGAAGAGACCCAGTACTTC.

The rearrangement joins TRBV10-3 to TRBJ1-1; the match to TRBD1 covers 7 bases. Germline values: CDR1 ENHRY, CDR2 SYGVKD. The CDR3 is made up of 14 amino acids. The ends lost 7 bases at V and 4 bases at J; junction bases unmatched: 9. CDR3 in amino acids: CAINLGGAGTEAFF. The CDR3, as DNA: TGTGCCATCAACCTAGGGGGCGCCGGCACTGAAGCTTTCTTT.

The V and J genes are TRBV12-5 and TRBJ2-7; TRBD2 aligns across 12 bases. The CDR3 has 15 residues. V was clipped by 6 bases and J by 5 bases; unmatched bases: 8. Germline CDR1 is LGHNT and CDR2 is FRNRAP. The CDR3, as DNA: TGTGCTAGTGGACCGGGACTAGCGGGTATGGACGAGCAGTACTTC. The encoded protein is CASGPGLAGMDEQYF.

This chain connects TRBV5-4 to TRBJ1-1; D remains unclear. CDR3 length: 14 amino acids. Germline lookup yields CDR1 SGHNT and CDR2 YYREEE (reference sequence). V dropped 0 bases and J dropped 5 bases, with 11 bases sitting between them. The CDR3 region is CASSLEILGTEAFF. The CDR3, as DNA: TGTGCCAGCAGCTTGGAAATCCTTGGGACTGAAGCTTTCTTT.

This sequence joins TRBV25-1 and TRBJ2-7; D is unclear. V shed 2 bases and J shed 5 bases, with 13 bases lying between them. The CDR3 totals 14 residues. Germline lookup yields CDR1 MGHDK and CDR2 SYGVNS. This CDR3 reads CASSEGFLSDEQYF. Written as DNA, the CDR3 is TGTGCCAGCAGTGAAGGCTTCCTATCTGACGAGCAGTACTTC.

The V and J genes are TRBV7-7 and TRBJ2-7; 7 nucleotides line up with TRBD2. Germline V CDR1 and CDR2: SSHAT, FNYEAQ (reference sequence). The CDR3 is 14 residues long. V lost 1 base to trimming and J lost 7 bases; unmatched junction nucleotides: 7. Here the CDR3 reads CASSLGGGSEEQYF. In nucleotides, the CDR3 is TGTGCCAGCAGCTTAGGGGGAGGGTCGGAAGAGCAGTACTTC. Based on the CDR3 plus reference TRBV7-7 and TRBJ2-7, the full variable domain is GAGVSQSPRYKVTKRGQDVTLRCDPISSHATLYWYQQALGQGPEFLTYFNYEAQPDKSGLPSDRFSAERPEGSISTLTIQRTEQRDSAMYRCASSLGGGSEEQYFGPGTRLTVT.

The table lists this clone with a count of one. This rearrangement joins TRBV5-6 to TRBJ2-1; D remains unclear. V was pared by 3 bases and J by 4 bases, with 11 bases between. This CDR3 region has 14 residues. The V gene's germline CDR1 is SGHDT and CDR2 YYEEEE. The CDR3 DNA reads TGTGCCAGCAGCTCCCGACACCTTTACAATGAGCAGTTCTTC. Its translation: CASSSRHLYNEQFF.

The chain uses TRBV4-1 and TRBJ2-7; TRBD1 matches 8 bases. Germline lookup yields CDR1 MGHRA and CDR2 YSYEKL. V shed 6 bases, J shed 2 bases, and the junction held 6 bases outside the gene matches. There are 14 residues in the CDR3. This CDR3 is CASSENRGAYEQYF. DNA of the CDR3: TGCGCCAGCAGTGAAAACAGGGGGGCCTACGAGCAGTACTTC.

The chain is built from TRBV6-1 and TRBJ2-1, with TRBD1 matching over 8 bases. The germline CDR1 and CDR2 sequences are MNHNS and SASEGT. The CDR3 runs 17 residues. The V and J ends lost 0 bases and 3 bases, in that order; junction bases with no gene match: 7. The CDR3 region is CASSEALGDRNYNEQFF. DNA for the CDR3: TGTGCCAGCAGTGAAGCGCTCGGGGACAGGAACTACAATGAGCAGTTCTTC.

The rearrangement links TRBV14 to TRBJ2-5; no clear D. Between the trimmed V and J ends, which lost 1 base and 2 bases, there was a span of 5 bases. The CDR3 has 13 amino acids. Germline-derived CDR1 and CDR2 are SGHDN and FVKESK. The CDR3 loop is CASSQGHQETQYF. The CDR3 DNA reads TGTGCCAGCAGCCAAGGGCATCAAGAGACCCAGTACTTC.

V is TRBV7-8 and J is TRBJ1-6, with 10 bases fitting TRBD1. V shed 5 bases, J shed 5 bases, and the junction held 3 bases outside the gene matches. CDR1 is SGHVS and CDR2 is FQNEAQ in the germline V gene. CDR3 length: 15 residues. CDR3 loop: CASSGQGGNNSPLHF. The CDR3 DNA sequence: TGTGCCAGCAGCGGACAGGGGGGCAATAATTCACCCCTCCACTTT.

This rearrangement joins TRBV6-1 to TRBJ2-3, with TRBD1 identical over 9 bases. With V trimmed by 1 base and J by 4 bases, 3 bases remained unmatched. The CDR3 length is 15 residues. CDR1 is MNHNS and CDR2 is SASEGT in the germline V gene. CDR3 nucleotide sequence: TGTGCCAGCAGTGAAGGTGGGACAGGGTCAGATACGCAGTATTTT. It encodes CASSEGGTGSDTQYF.

The chain has TRBV5-1 and TRBJ1-1; D call uncertain. V lost 3 bases and J 1 base, leaving 10 bases between the germline ends. Germline lookup yields CDR1 SGHRS and CDR2 YFSETQ. This CDR3 has 14 residues. This CDR3 reads CASSSGTRNTEAFF. CDR3 nucleotide sequence: TGCGCCAGCAGCTCGGGTACCAGGAACACTGAAGCTTTCTTT.

The chain couples TRBV2 to TRBJ2-6; D is uncertain. Trimming took 4 bases from V and 2 from J, leaving 3 bases between them. From germline, CDR1 is SNHLY and CDR2 FYNNEI. The length of the CDR3 is 13 residues. The CDR3 loop reads CASSGAGANVLTF. In DNA, the CDR3 is TGTGCCAGCAGTGGGGCTGGGGCCAACGTCCTGACTTTC.

V gene TRBV25-1 combines with J gene TRBJ2-7; D is unclear. Deletions cut 1 base from V and 1 base from J, with 8 bases between. Germline V gene sequence: CDR1 MGHDK, CDR2 SYGVNS. This CDR3 has 14 amino acids. CDR3 sequence: CASSELGSSYEQYF. The CDR3 DNA sequence: TGTGCCAGCAGTGAATTGGGCAGTTCCTACGAGCAGTACTTC.

The rearrangement links TRBV9 to TRBJ1-1, with unresolved D. The CDR3 runs 14 residues. The germline V and J ends were trimmed by 0 bases and 6 bases, with 12 bases remaining between them. Germline V lookup: CDR1 SGDLS, CDR2 YYNGEE. This CDR3 is CASSVASASPEAFF. CDR3 DNA sequence: TGTGCCAGCAGCGTAGCTTCCGCATCTCCTGAAGCTTTCTTT.

The count of this clone is one. The rearrangement links TRBV29-1 to TRBJ1-2; no definite D call. There are 14 residues in the CDR3. Germline-derived CDR1 and CDR2 are SQVTM and ANQGSEA. The V end lost 5 bases, the J end lost 0 bases, and 13 bases lay between the germline ends. The CDR3 nucleotides read TGCAGCGTTTTGCCGGTAGGGTCTAACTATGGCTACACCTTC. Translating it yields CSVLPVGSNYGYTF.

The chain employs TRBV28 and TRBJ1-5; D may be TRBD1 (6 bases). The CDR3 is 15 amino acids. V lost 7 bases and J 7 bases, leaving 20 bases between the germline ends. Germline CDR1 reads MDHEN; CDR2 reads SYDVKM. The CDR3 bases are TGTGCCAGCATCTCGGGGGGGGCAAATAGACAGCCCCAGCATTTT. Its protein is CASISGGANRQPQHF.

The gene calls are TRBV9 and TRBJ1-4, with TRBD1 identical over 12 bases. This CDR3 spans 16 amino acids. V dropped 4 bases and J dropped 2; count of bases not matched to a gene: 3. The germline CDR1 and CDR2 sequences are SGDLS and YYNGEE. The CDR3 is CASSYGTGGTNEKLFF. CDR3 in DNA: TGTGCCAGCAGCTATGGGACAGGGGGCACTAATGAAAAACTGTTTTTT.

Details on this clone: Since no conserved phenylalanine or tryptophan closes the CDR3, a read error is the likely cause. The gene calls are TRBV4-2 and TRBJ1-2; D might be TRBD1 (5 bases). In germline, CDR1 is LGHNA, CDR2 YNFKEQ. The V end lost 1 base, the J end lost 1 base, and 7 bases lay between the germline ends. This CDR3 is built from 14 residues. The CDR3 bases are TGTGCCAGCAGCCAAGGGGGGGATAACTATGGCTACACCCTC. Translated: CASSQGGDNYGYTL.

This clone was counted only a few times. The J gene is TRBJ2-7, the V gene TRBV28; TRBD1 agrees at 7 bases. The CDR3 spans 15 residues. With 5 bases clipped from V and 0 bases from J, the junction kept 7 bases outside the gene matches. From germline, CDR1 is MDHEN and CDR2 SYDVKM. CDR3 loop: CASSRTGLGSYEQYF. For the CDR3, the DNA is TGTGCCAGCAGTCGGACAGGACTCGGCTCCTACGAGCAGTACTTC.

The V and J genes are TRBV11-2 and TRBJ1-3, with TRBD1 as a possible D gene (5 bases). Per germline, CDR1 SGHAT and CDR2 FQNNGV. The CDR3 runs 15 residues. V lost 1 base to trimming and J lost 4 bases, with 11 bases between them. CDR3 sequence (DNA): TGTGCCAGCAGCTTAGCGGTGGGGACCGGAAACACCATATATTTT. It codes for CASSLAVGTGNTIYF. Complete variable domain (other parts from reference TRBV11-2 and TRBJ1-3): EAGVAQSPRYKIIEKRQSVAFWCNPISGHATLYWYQQILGQGPKLLIQFQNNGVVDDSQLPKDRFSAERLKGVDSTLKIQPAKLEDSAVYLCASSLAVGTGNTIYFGEGSWLTVV.

The rearrangement uses TRBV10-3 and TRBJ1-6, with 7 bases aligning to TRBD1. J lost 7 bases, V lost 4 bases, and 4 bases had no gene match. The CDR3 sequence is 14 residues long. Germline CDR1 is ENHRY and CDR2 is SYGVKD. CDR3 in DNA: TGTGCCATCAGTGGACAGGGTGTGAATTCACCCCTCCACTTT. The encoded protein is CAISGQGVNSPLHF.

In this sample, this clone turned up a few times. The CDR3 protein is CASTASPQGGLETQYF. The DNA for the CDR3 is TGTGCCAGCACCGCCTCTCCGCAGGGAGGATTGGAGACCCAGTACTTC. This chain connects TRBV27 to TRBJ2-5; the D gene is possibly TRBD2 (6 bases). Between the trimmed V and J ends, which lost 7 bases and 5 bases, there was a span of 23 bases. The CDR3 covers 16 residues. Germline CDR1 reads MNHEY; CDR2 reads SMNVEV (reference sequence).

V is TRBV18 and J is TRBJ1-2; D unclear. This CDR3 has 15 amino acids. V shed 2 bases and J shed 0 bases, with 10 bases lying between them. Germline-derived CDR1 and CDR2 are KGHSH and LQKENI. Here the CDR3 DNA reads TGTGCCAGCTCACCAAATGGAGAAGCTAACTATGGCTACACCTTC. Its translation is CASSPNGEANYGYTF.

This sequence joins TRBV7-2 and TRBJ1-4; the D gene is possibly TRBD1 (5 bases). CDR1 and CDR2 (germline): SGHTA, FQGNSA. The CDR3 has 13 residues. With 9 bases removed from V and 8 bases from J, the gap between germline ends came to 16 bases. The CDR3 bases are TGTGCCAGTTCTGCAGGGAGAGGCGAAAAACTGTTTTTT. This sequence encodes CASSAGRGEKLFF.